This TCR beta chain comes out of a study of shared clonotypes between healthy human individuals. Regarding the study as a whole: Larger richness was generally estimated for naive than memory subsets.

This CDR3 contains 16 residues. V dropped 0 bases and J dropped 0 bases, with 9 bases sitting between them. The V gene's germline CDR1 is MNHEY and CDR2 SVGAGI. At the deep level, the assay was run. Profiling relied on immunoSEQ multiplex PCR, and the TCRdb table lists in-frame clones only, not all of them. The sample carries 560,000 or so clones, 96% recorded once. Terminally differentiated effector memory CD45RA+ cells were excluded by CCR7 positive selection of CD45RO-negative cells. Concerning this clone: Its antigen remains unidentified.

This clonotype was sampled from a woman aged 30 to 39 in good health. Material: naive CD8+ T cells sorted from blood. The rearrangement joins TRBV6-5 to TRBJ2-1; D call uncertain. The CDR3 DNA reads as TGTGCCAGCAGTTACTCCAGGACGAGCTCCTACAATGAGCAGTTCTTC. Encoded protein: CASSYSRTSSYNEQFF.